A single sample is the source of the 18 T cell receptor beta chains below, sequenced in a study of blood T cell repertoires in COVID-19. Produced via immunoSEQ multiplex PCR; TCRdb's table is partial and in-frame only. This sample has around 100,000 clones, with around 85% found just once. The sequencing input was peripheral blood. These receptors were collected from a woman in her sixties or seventies with active or convalescent COVID-19.

This clone was recorded once. This sequence joins TRBV18 and TRBJ2-1, with 12 bases fitting TRBD2. CDR1 and CDR2 (germline): KGHSH, LQKENI. The trim removed 3 bases at V and 12 bases at J, leaving 12 bases unmatched. The CDR3 extends over 16 amino acids. CDR3 sequence reads: CASSPGTSGGSRVQFF. The CDR3 DNA is TGTGCCAGCTCACCGGGTACTAGCGGGGGGTCTCGAGTGCAGTTCTTC.

This chain connects TRBV2 to TRBJ2-5; 8 bases map to TRBD1. The CDR3 is 14 amino acids. V was pared by 8 bases and J by 3 bases, with 8 bases of the junction left unmatched. From germline, CDR1 is SNHLY and CDR2 FYNNEI. The CDR3 region has the DNA TGTGCCAGCCCCCCAGGGGGCAGAGAAGAGACCCAGTACTTC. Protein sequence: CASPPGGREETQYF.

The chain links TRBV24-1 to TRBJ2-1, with D maybe TRBD2 (6 bases). V was pared by 5 bases and J by 3 bases, with 22 bases between. This CDR3 has 18 amino acids. In germline, CDR1 is KGHDR, CDR2 SFDVKD. DNA for the CDR3: TGTGCCACCAGTGGAGTATGGGATAGCGGCAGTGGCTACAATGAGCAGTTCTTC. Its protein product is CATSGVWDSGSGYNEQFF.

J is TRBJ1-1 and V is TRBV30, with a possible D match to TRBD1 (6 bases). The CDR3 length is 14 residues. V lost 5 bases, J lost 4 bases, and 17 bases lay in between. In germline, CDR1 is GTSNPN, CDR2 SVGIG (reference sequence). The CDR3 nucleotides are TGTGCCTGGGAAATGTCAGGGGTGGGCACTGAAGCTTTCTTT. Protein sequence: CAWEMSGVGTEAFF.

This clone was found once. V and J are TRBV3-1 (or the pseudogene TRBV3-2) and TRBJ1-4; 8 nucleotides line up with TRBD1. V gave up 6 bases and J gave up 8 bases; unmatched junction bases: 8. Per the germline V gene, CDR1 is LGHDT and CDR2 is YNNKEL (reference sequence). This CDR3 has 14 residues. The DNA for the CDR3 is TGTGCCAGCAGTGACAGGGGTGGTGAGGAAAAACTGTTTTTT. Its protein is CASSDRGGEEKLFF.

In its sample, this clone was seen once. V usage is TRBV5-1 and J usage is TRBJ2-7; D is unresolved. The CDR3 is 13 residues long. Trimming took 1 base from V and 3 from J, leaving 8 bases between them. Germline V gene lookup returns CDR1 SGHRS and CDR2 YFSETQ. The CDR3 here is CASSLRANYEQYF. CDR3 coding DNA: TGCGCCAGCAGCTTGAGAGCCAACTACGAGCAGTACTTC.

This clone occurred a few times. The genes are TRBV6-5 and TRBJ1-5; D not certain. V was clipped by 6 bases and J by 2 bases, with 11 bases between them. The germline CDR1 and CDR2 sequences are MNHEY and SVGAGI. This CDR3 has 14 amino acids. CDR3 coding DNA: TGTGCCAGCAGCAACCGAGAGGGCAATCAGCCCCAGCATTTT. Translated: CASSNREGNQPQHF.

This CDR3 is CASSIYYEQYF. The CDR3 bases are TGTGCCAGCAGCATTTACTACGAGCAGTACTTC. The V and J genes are TRBV11-2 and TRBJ2-7; no definite D call. The germline gives CDR1 SGHAT, CDR2 FQNNGV. The ends were cut back, 5 bases at V and 3 bases at J, with 5 bases in the middle. The CDR3 spans 11 residues. Drawing the rest from reference TRBV11-2 and TRBJ2-7, the complete variable domain is EAGVAQSPRYKIIEKRQSVAFWCNPISGHATLYWYQQILGQGPKLLIQFQNNGVVDDSQLPKDRFSAERLKGVDSTLKIQPAKLEDSAVYLCASSIYYEQYFGPGTRLTVT.

This clone has just a few counts. V usage is TRBV7-6 and J usage is TRBJ2-2; D not certain. The V and J ends lost 2 bases and 3 bases respectively, with 7 bases between them. This CDR3 spans 14 amino acids. Germline assignment: CDR1 SGHVS and CDR2 FNYEAQ. For the CDR3, the DNA is TGTGCCAGCAGCTTACAGGCGTACACCGGGGAGCTGTTTTTT. Its translation: CASSLQAYTGELFF. The whole variable domain, filled in from reference TRBV7-6 and TRBJ2-2, reads GAGVSQSPRYKVTKRGQDVALRCDPISGHVSLYWYRQALGQGPEFLTYFNYEAQQDKSGLPNDRFSAERPEGSISTLTIQRTEQRDSAMYRCASSLQAYTGELFFGEGSRLTVL.

The chain uses TRBV6-2 or TRBV6-3 and TRBJ2-3; no reliable D call. V was clipped by 2 bases and J by 5 bases, with 14 bases between them. Germline lookup yields CDR1 MNHEY and CDR2 SVGEGT. The CDR3 runs 15 residues. This CDR3 is CASSYSPNSKDTQYF. CDR3 in DNA: TGTGCCAGCAGTTACAGCCCCAATTCGAAAGATACGCAGTATTTT.

The chain is built from TRBV5-1 and TRBJ1-6, with unresolved D. Trimming left V 5 bases short and J 7 bases short, with 13 bases between. CDR1 is SGHRS and CDR2 is YFSETQ in the germline V gene. This CDR3 comprises 14 residues. The CDR3 bases are TGCGCCAGCAGGACTGAATCGGGGAATTCACCCCTCCACTTT. This codes for CASRTESGNSPLHF.

The CDR3 region is CAWSETEFYGYTF. In DNA form, the CDR3 reads TGTGCCTGGAGTGAAACGGAGTTCTATGGCTACACCTTC. The chain has TRBV30 and TRBJ1-2; D call uncertain. The CDR3 sequence is 13 residues long. Germline V lookup: CDR1 GTSNPN, CDR2 SVGIG (reference sequence). The ends were cut back, 1 base at V and 4 bases at J, with 10 bases in the middle.

CDR3 in DNA: TGCAGTCCCGAACAGGTCGATGAGCAGTTCTTC. This sequence encodes CSPEQVDEQFF. This rearrangement joins TRBV20-1 to TRBJ2-1, with D possibly TRBD1 on 5 matching bases. CDR3 length equals 11 residues. The germline gives CDR1 DFQATT, CDR2 SNEGSKA (reference sequence). V lost 8 bases and J 8 bases, leaving 13 bases between the germline ends.

The rearrangement uses TRBV27 and TRBJ1-1; D is undetermined. CDR1 and CDR2 (germline): MNHEY, SMNVEV (reference sequence). Between the trimmed V and J ends, which lost 2 bases and 1 base, there was a span of 8 bases. The CDR3 covers 14 residues. The CDR3 DNA reads TGTGCCAGCAGTTTACGAGAGGGGAACACTGAAGCTTTCTTT. Translation: CASSLREGNTEAFF.

CDR3 coding DNA: TGTGCCACGACTGCAGACAGAGTAAACATTCAGTACTTC. Translation gives CATTADRVNIQYF. The chain has TRBV6-5 and TRBJ2-4; D may be TRBD1 (5 bases). V was pared by 10 bases and J by 6 bases, with 16 bases between. This CDR3 is 13 amino acids long. Germline CDR1 reads MNHEY; CDR2 reads SVGAGI.

This clone was seen a few times. The rearrangement links TRBV19 to TRBJ1-5, with TRBD1 identical over 7 bases. The CDR3 length is 14 residues. Germline CDR1 LNHDA, CDR2 SQIVND (reference sequence). The V gene end was trimmed by 9 bases and the J gene end by 6 bases; junction bases not matched to a gene: 11. CDR3: CASTDRPQGQPQHF. Written as DNA, the CDR3 is TGTGCCAGCACGGACAGGCCCCAGGGTCAGCCCCAGCATTTT.

This clone was seen more than once but under ten times. The V call is TRBV19, the J call TRBJ1-5; D unresolved. This CDR3 is built from 17 residues. V was clipped by 0 bases and J by 2 bases, with 14 bases between them. The germline V gene encodes CDR1 LNHDA and CDR2 SQIVND (reference sequence). In DNA, the CDR3 is TGTGCCAGTAGTATAGACGGAATACGGGAGGGCAATCAGCCCCAGCATTTT. The encoded protein is CASSIDGIREGNQPQHF.

Here the CDR3 reads CASSLVAGINEKLFF. CDR3 nucleotides: TGCGCCAGCAGCTTGGTGGCAGGGATTAATGAAAAACTGTTTTTT. The rearrangement uses TRBV5-1 and TRBJ1-4; possible D gene TRBD1, 5 bases. The CDR3 totals 15 residues. Trimming removed 0 bases at V and 4 bases at J, with 10 bases between. CDR1 and CDR2 from the germline V gene are SGHRS and YFSETQ.